These 25 T cell receptor beta chains came from one sample sequenced in a study of shared clonotypes between healthy human individuals. TCRdb's table, derived via immunoSEQ multiplex PCR, lists solely in-frame clones and lacks some. The sample consists of about 2 million clones, around 95% of them appearing once. The material sequenced was naive CD4+ T cells sorted from blood. Subset specified: CD45RA+ positively selected. Receptor source: a man between 18 and 29 years old in good health.

V usage is TRBV5-1 and J usage is TRBJ1-4, with D hard to call. V gave up 4 bases and J gave up 4 bases, with 14 bases separating them. Germline V gives CDR1 SGHRS, CDR2 YFSETQ. The CDR3 runs to 15 residues. The CDR3 spells CASSLEANNNEKLFF. CDR3 nucleotides: TGCGCCAGCAGCCTAGAGGCAAATAATAATGAAAAACTGTTTTTT.

The rearrangement joins TRBV5-1 to TRBJ2-7; TRBD1 matches 9 bases. V shed 4 bases and J 3 bases; nucleotides not matched to a gene: 11. This CDR3 has 16 amino acids. From germline, CDR1 is SGHRS and CDR2 YFSETQ. The CDR3 sequence: CASSQADGTGFYEQYF. Written as DNA, the CDR3 is TGCGCCAGCAGCCAAGCCGACGGGACAGGGTTCTACGAGCAGTACTTC.

The rearrangement uses TRBV6-5 and TRBJ1-2, with D maybe TRBD1 (5 bases). Per germline, CDR1 MNHEY and CDR2 SVGAGI. Trimming took off 2 bases at V and 0 bases at J, with 10 bases between the two ends. The CDR3 consists of 15 residues. This CDR3 reads CASSYQGDPNYGYTF. The CDR3 nucleotides read TGTGCCAGCAGTTACCAGGGAGATCCTAACTATGGCTACACCTTC.

The chain joins TRBV29-1 to TRBJ1-5, with a tentative D call TRBD1 (5 bases). This CDR3 has 14 residues. The germline V and J ends were trimmed by 6 bases and 6 bases, with 18 bases remaining between them. From germline, CDR1 is SQVTM and CDR2 ANQGSEA. The DNA for the CDR3 is TGCAGCGTCACCCTCGACAGTGGCACTCAGCCCCAGCATTTT. It translates to CSVTLDSGTQPQHF.

The chain is built from TRBV7-6 and TRBJ2-5; weak D call: TRBD1 (6 bases). Germline CDR1 reads SGHVS; CDR2 reads FNYEAQ. The CDR3 totals 15 residues. With 5 bases removed from V and 0 bases from J, the gap between germline ends came to 13 bases. The CDR3 protein is CASSPMTGNQETQYF. CDR3 DNA: TGTGCCAGCAGCCCGATGACAGGAAACCAAGAGACCCAGTACTTC.

V is TRBV7-6 and J is TRBJ2-1; the D gene is possibly TRBD1 (5 bases). Germline CDR1 SGHVS, CDR2 FNYEAQ. CDR3 length: 14 amino acids. The germline V and J ends were trimmed by 5 bases and 2 bases, with 10 bases remaining between them. The CDR3 nucleotides read TGTGCCAGCAGCGCGGCGACAGCCTACAATGAGCAGTTCTTC. The encoded protein is CASSAATAYNEQFF.

The chain joins TRBV27 to TRBJ1-2, with D perhaps matching TRBD1 (5 bases). Germline V lookup: CDR1 MNHEY, CDR2 SMNVEV (reference sequence). The CDR3 totals 13 residues. The V end lost 5 bases, the J end lost 6 bases, and 13 bases lay between the germline ends. The CDR3 nucleotides read TGTGCCAGCAGTGCCCCAGGGCGAAATGGCTACACCTTC. This gives the protein CASSAPGRNGYTF.

The chain uses TRBV30 and TRBJ2-5; D may be TRBD2 (6 bases). Between the trimmed V and J ends, which lost 2 bases and 2 bases, there was a span of 12 bases. Germline V CDR1 and CDR2: GTSNPN, SVGIG (reference sequence). The CDR3 extends over 14 amino acids. DNA of the CDR3: TGTGCCTGGAGTACGGGGGAGATACAAGAGACCCAGTACTTC. Its translation is CAWSTGEIQETQYF. Full variable domain (rest looked up from reference TRBV30 and TRBJ2-5): SQTIHQWPATLVQPVGSPLSLECTVEGTSNPNLYWYRQAAGRGLQLLFYSVGIGQISSEVPQNLSASRPQDRQFILSSKKLLLSDSGFYLCAWSTGEIQETQYFGPGTRLLVL.

The rearrangement joins TRBV2 to TRBJ1-2, with 12 bases fitting TRBD1. V shed 5 bases, J shed 7 bases, and the junction held 5 bases outside the gene matches. The CDR3 is made up of 14 amino acids. Germline CDR1 reads SNHLY; CDR2 reads FYNNEI. The CDR3 spells CASSMGQGASGYTF. CDR3 coding DNA: TGTGCCAGCAGTATGGGACAGGGGGCGAGTGGCTACACCTTC. Together with reference TRBV2 and TRBJ1-2, the CDR3 gives the full variable domain: EPEVTQTPSHQVTQMGQEVILRCVPISNHLYFYWYRQILGQKVEFLVSFYNNEISEKSEIFDDQFSVERPDGSNFTLKIRSTKLEDSAMYFCASSMGQGASGYTFGSGTRLTVV.

The chain joins TRBV30 to TRBJ2-3, with D maybe TRBD2 (6 bases). The CDR3 extends over 14 amino acids. Per germline, CDR1 GTSNPN and CDR2 SVGIG (reference sequence). The CDR3 sequence: CATARRGITDTQYF. In DNA, the CDR3 is TGTGCTACCGCACGGAGGGGTATCACAGATACGCAGTATTTT.

This clone has just one count. The gene calls are TRBV7-8 and TRBJ1-3; perhaps TRBD1 as D (6 bases). V shed 6 bases and J shed 4 bases, with 22 bases lying between them. The CDR3 extends over 17 amino acids. Germline V gives CDR1 SGHVS, CDR2 FQNEAQ. CDR3 in DNA: TGTGCCAGCAGGTACGGATACAGGGAGAGCGAAGGAAACACCATATATTTT. Residues: CASRYGYRESEGNTIYF.

This clone came up once. This rearrangement joins TRBV5-5 to TRBJ2-7, with D hard to call. The CDR3 length is 15 residues. Germline lookup yields CDR1 SGHKS and CDR2 YYEKEE (reference sequence). Trimming removed 4 bases at V and 2 bases at J, with 16 bases between. The DNA for the CDR3 is TGTGCCAGCAGCGCCCGGGCTGATGGGACCTACGAGCAGTACTTC. The encoded protein is CASSARADGTYEQYF.

This clone appeared once. The rearrangement uses TRBV27 and TRBJ1-1, with D possibly being TRBD1 (6 bases). V was cut by 5 bases and J by 4 bases, with 14 bases left in between. The length of the CDR3 is 14 residues. CDR1 and CDR2 (germline): MNHEY, SMNVEV (reference sequence). CDR3 coding DNA: TGTGCCAGCAGTCGCAGGGGCGAGTTCACTGAAGCTTTCTTT. Amino acid sequence: CASSRRGEFTEAFF.

This clone appeared once. The identical CDR3 is also encoded by other nucleotide sequences in the sample. The gene calls are TRBV18 and TRBJ2-5; D tentatively reads TRBD1 or TRBD2 (5 bases each). The germline V and J ends were trimmed by 2 bases and 5 bases, with 12 bases remaining between them. This CDR3 comprises 14 residues. Germline CDR1 and CDR2: KGHSH and LQKENI. This chain's CDR3 is CASSPGGARETQYF. CDR3 nucleotide sequence: TGTGCCAGCTCACCAGGGGGTGCGCGGGAGACCCAGTACTTC.

The table lists this clone with a count of one. The sample holds other DNA sequences that translate to the same CDR3. V usage is TRBV6-5 and J usage is TRBJ2-4, with a possible D match to TRBD1 (5 bases). This CDR3 contains 16 residues. CDR1 is MNHEY and CDR2 is SVGAGI in the germline V gene. V dropped 0 bases and J dropped 0 bases, with 9 bases sitting between them. CDR3 nucleotides: TGTGCCAGCAGTTACTCGTCAGGGCTAGCCAAAAACATTCAGTACTTC. Residues: CASSYSSGLAKNIQYF.

J is TRBJ1-2 and V is TRBV19; no reliable D call. Germline lookup yields CDR1 LNHDA and CDR2 SQIVND (reference sequence). Trimming pared 5 bases from V and 0 bases from J, leaving 10 bases between. The CDR3 sequence is 14 residues long. CDR3 sequence reads: CASSAREANYGYTF. The CDR3 DNA reads TGTGCCAGTAGTGCCCGGGAAGCTAACTATGGCTACACCTTC.

This chain links TRBV7-2 with TRBJ2-1; D is unresolved. The germline CDR1 and CDR2 sequences are SGHTA and FQGNSA. With 8 bases removed from V and 0 bases from J, the gap between germline ends came to 14 bases. The CDR3 has 15 amino acids. Here the CDR3 DNA reads TGTGCCAGCGGACCCGTGACCAGCTCCTACAATGAGCAGTTCTTC. This codes for CASGPVTSSYNEQFF.

V is TRBV2 and J is TRBJ2-1; D perhaps matches TRBD2 (5 bases). The CDR3 has 12 residues. Germline CDR1 and CDR2: SNHLY and FYNNEI. Trimming shortened V by 6 bases and J by 10 bases, and 13 bases separated the two germline ends. The CDR3: CASRLLVSEQFF. CDR3 DNA sequence: TGTGCCAGCAGATTACTAGTATCCGAGCAGTTCTTC. Complete variable domain (other parts from reference TRBV2 and TRBJ2-1): EPEVTQTPSHQVTQMGQEVILRCVPISNHLYFYWYRQILGQKVEFLVSFYNNEISEKSEIFDDQFSVERPDGSNFTLKIRSTKLEDSAMYFCASRLLVSEQFFGPGTRLTVL.

In its sample, this clone was seen once. This rearrangement joins TRBV5-6 to TRBJ2-5; D is uncertain. V was pared by 0 bases and J by 4 bases, with 10 bases between. CDR1 and CDR2 (germline): SGHDT, YYEEEE. This CDR3 contains 14 residues. CDR3 residues: CASSLGPPLETQYF. The CDR3 bases are TGTGCCAGCAGCTTGGGACCTCCTTTAGAGACCCAGTACTTC. The full variable domain, its missing parts supplied by reference TRBV5-6 and TRBJ2-5, is DAGVTQSPTHLIKTRGQQVTLRCSPKSGHDTVSWYQQALGQGPQFIFQYYEEEERQRGNFPDRFSGHQFPNYSSELNVNALLLGDSALYLCASSLGPPLETQYFGPGTRLLVL.

The chain joins TRBV10-2 to TRBJ2-7, with D perhaps TRBD2 (5 bases). CDR1 is WSHSY and CDR2 is SAAADI in the germline V gene. The CDR3 loop spans 16 amino acids. Between the trimmed V and J ends, which lost 4 bases and 0 bases, there was a span of 16 bases. The chain's CDR3 is CASSAPGLGSSYEQYF. CDR3 DNA sequence: TGCGCCAGCAGTGCCCCCGGACTGGGGAGCTCCTACGAGCAGTACTTC.

The CDR3 sequence: CAAFGKLSYNEQFF. The CDR3 DNA reads as TGTGCCGCCTTCGGCAAACTCTCCTACAATGAGCAGTTCTTC. The chain couples TRBV28 to TRBJ2-1; no firm D call. CDR1 and CDR2 (germline): MDHEN, SYDVKM. V lost 11 bases, J lost 0 bases, and 14 bases lay in between. The CDR3 is made up of 14 amino acids.

This chain uses TRBV7-2 with TRBJ2-1, with 7 bases lining up with TRBD1. The germline V gene has CDR1 SGHTA and CDR2 FQGNSA. The CDR3 extends over 15 amino acids. The junction had 11 bases not matched to a gene; V was cut back by 5 bases and J by 7 bases. CDR3 protein: CASSPRQGGFNEQFF. The CDR3 region has the DNA TGTGCCAGCAGCCCCAGACAGGGCGGGTTTAATGAGCAGTTCTTC.

About this clone itself: The same CDR3 arises from other DNA sequences in this sample as well. V usage is TRBV6-6 and J usage is TRBJ2-1, with 12 positions matching TRBD2. This CDR3 is built from 16 residues. CDR1 and CDR2 (germline): MNHNY, SVGAGI (reference sequence). J lost 1 base, V lost 6 bases, and 4 bases had no gene match. CDR3 sequence: CASRGLAGSSYNEQFF. The DNA for the CDR3 is TGTGCCAGCAGGGGACTAGCGGGTTCATCCTACAATGAGCAGTTCTTC.

The chain employs TRBV5-1 and TRBJ2-2; possibly TRBD2 for D (6 bases). Germline lookup yields CDR1 SGHRS and CDR2 YFSETQ. Trimming pared 0 bases from V and 5 bases from J, leaving 11 bases between. The CDR3 spans 15 residues. The CDR3 is CASSLVAGLTGELFF. CDR3 coding DNA: TGCGCCAGCAGCTTGGTCGCGGGGTTGACCGGGGAGCTGTTTTTT.

Regarding this clone: Other DNA sequences in the sample encode the same CDR3. The chain is built from TRBV5-1 and TRBJ2-7, with D maybe TRBD2 (5 bases). Germline V gene lookup returns CDR1 SGHRS and CDR2 YFSETQ. This CDR3 spans 13 amino acids. The V gene lost 4 bases and the J gene lost 0 bases, with 8 bases spanning the gap. DNA for the CDR3: TGCGCCAGCAGCCCCGAGGGCTCCTACGAGCAGTACTTC. Its translation: CASSPEGSYEQYF.